The next 16 T cell receptor beta chains were all read from a single sample in a study of OX40 agonist ivuxolimab in advanced cancers. Some clones are missing from TCRdb's copy, which holds only in-frame ones; the method was immunoSEQ multiplex PCR. This table has 50,000 or so clones, 81% appearing once. The sequencing used CD4+ or CD8+ T cells sorted from blood, collected in a trial of the OX40 agonist ivuxolimab. Receptors were obtained from an adult with an advanced solid tumor such as melanoma, head and neck, liver or kidney cancer.

The chain uses TRBV19 and TRBJ1-1, with 9 nucleotides matching TRBD1. Germline loops: CDR1 LNHDA, CDR2 SQIVND (reference sequence). With 7 bases clipped from V and 1 base from J, the junction kept 4 bases outside the gene matches. This CDR3 is 14 amino acids long. CDR3 nucleotides: TGTGCCAGTATCGGGACAGGGCAGAACACTGAAGCTTTCTTT. Its translation is CASIGTGQNTEAFF. The variable domain in full, completed from reference TRBV19 and TRBJ1-1, reads DGGITQSPKYLFRKEGQNVTLSCEQNLNHDAMYWYRQDPGQGLRLIYYSQIVNDFQKGDIAEGYSVSREKKESFPLTVTSAQKNPTAFYLCASIGTGQNTEAFFGQGTRLTVV.

The V gene is TRBV19, the J gene TRBJ1-2, with 7 bases identical to TRBD1. Per germline, CDR1 LNHDA and CDR2 SQIVND (reference sequence). V gave up 5 bases and J gave up 5 bases; unmatched junction bases: 11. The CDR3 is 15 amino acids. CDR3 coding DNA: TGTGCCAGTAGTTCAAACAGGGGAACAATGTATGGCTACACCTTC. Its translation: CASSSNRGTMYGYTF. The full variable domain, its missing parts supplied by reference TRBV19 and TRBJ1-2, is DGGITQSPKYLFRKEGQNVTLSCEQNLNHDAMYWYRQDPGQGLRLIYYSQIVNDFQKGDIAEGYSVSREKKESFPLTVTSAQKNPTAFYLCASSSNRGTMYGYTFGSGTRLTVV.

The genes are TRBV9 and TRBJ2-3; TRBD1 aligns across 7 bases. Germline CDR1 SGDLS, CDR2 YYNGEE. The V and J ends lost 3 bases and 2 bases, in that order; junction bases with no gene match: 3. The CDR3 totals 14 residues. The CDR3 spells CASSERGLTDTQYF. The CDR3 DNA sequence: TGTGCCAGCAGCGAGAGGGGGCTCACAGATACGCAGTATTTT.

This clone has just a few counts. This rearrangement joins TRBV10-2 to TRBJ2-1; 8 positions agree with TRBD2. The V segment lost 3 bases and the J segment 9 bases; nucleotides outside the gene matches: 4. This CDR3 is built from 13 residues. Germline V lookup: CDR1 WSHSY, CDR2 SAAADI. The CDR3 is CASSDLAGSEQFF. CDR3 nucleotide sequence: TGCGCCAGCAGTGATTTAGCGGGGAGTGAGCAGTTCTTC.

This clone was seen a handful of times. The rearrangement uses TRBV6-4 and TRBJ2-1, with 12 nucleotides matching TRBD2. Trimming cost V 6 bases and J 8 bases; bases outside gene matches: 5. This CDR3 is 14 amino acids long. The germline gives CDR1 MRHNA, CDR2 SNTAGT. The DNA for the CDR3 is TGTGCCAGCAGCAGGACTAGCGGGGCCTATGAGCAGTTCTTC. Amino acid sequence: CASSRTSGAYEQFF.

In this sample, this clone turned up a few times. V and J are TRBV19 and TRBJ2-2, with D possibly being TRBD1 (6 bases). Between the trimmed V and J ends, which lost 5 bases and 4 bases, there was a span of 11 bases. This CDR3 region has 14 residues. Germline-derived CDR1 and CDR2 are LNHDA and SQIVND (reference sequence). In nucleotides, the CDR3 is TGTGCCAGTAGTCCGGACAGCCCCACCGGGGAGCTGTTTTTT. Encoded protein: CASSPDSPTGELFF.

The chain recombines TRBV5-5 with TRBJ1-6, with unresolved D. V dropped 0 bases and J dropped 0 bases, with 13 bases sitting between them. The CDR3 consists of 18 residues. In germline, CDR1 is SGHKS, CDR2 YYEKEE (reference sequence). CDR3 coding DNA: TGTGCCAGCAGCTTGGGTAGAGCCAGCTTCTCCTATAATTCACCCCTCCACTTT. This gives the protein CASSLGRASFSYNSPLHF.

The V call is TRBV29-1, the J call TRBJ1-1, with a weak D call TRBD1 (6 bases). The CDR3 is made up of 11 amino acids. The V gene lost 7 bases and the J gene lost 3 bases, with 9 bases spanning the gap. Germline loops: CDR1 SQVTM, CDR2 ANQGSEA. The CDR3 DNA follows: TGCAGCGGAGGGGGAGACACTGAAGCTTTCTTT. It translates to CSGGGDTEAFF.

V and J are TRBV7-2 and TRBJ1-1; tentative D call: TRBD1 (5 bases). The CDR3 is 13 amino acids. Germline V gene data show CDR1 as SGHTA and CDR2 as FQGNSA. Trimming removed 2 bases at V and 4 bases at J, with 8 bases between. In nucleotides, the CDR3 is TGTGCCAGCAGCTTATATAGGGGCACTGAAGCTTTCTTT. It yields the protein CASSLYRGTEAFF.

The chain is built from TRBV10-2 and TRBJ2-5; D is ambiguous. Per germline, CDR1 WSHSY and CDR2 SAAADI. The CDR3 extends over 14 amino acids. V was shortened by 0 bases and J by 2 bases, with 7 bases between the two germline ends. Here the CDR3 reads CASSESRRQETQYF. The DNA of the CDR3 is TGCGCCAGCAGTGAGTCGCGTCGGCAAGAGACCCAGTACTTC.

V gene TRBV11-2 combines with J gene TRBJ2-5; 12 positions agree with TRBD2. The CDR3 length is 15 residues. Looked up from germline, CDR1 is SGHAT and CDR2 is FQNNGV. After removal of 5 bases from V and 2 bases from J, the junction contained 3 bases not matched to a gene. CDR3 nucleotide sequence: TGTGCCAGCAGCATTGGGACTAGCGGGCAAGAGACCCAGTACTTC. Protein: CASSIGTSGQETQYF. Combining the CDR3 with reference TRBV11-2 and TRBJ2-5 gives the whole variable domain EAGVAQSPRYKIIEKRQSVAFWCNPISGHATLYWYQQILGQGPKLLIQFQNNGVVDDSQLPKDRFSAERLKGVDSTLKIQPAKLEDSAVYLCASSIGTSGQETQYFGPGTRLLVL.

The rearrangement links TRBV5-1 to TRBJ1-2, with a tentative D call TRBD1 (5 bases). V was shortened by 1 base and J by 4 bases, with 11 bases between the two germline ends. Per germline, CDR1 SGHRS and CDR2 YFSETQ. This CDR3 is 14 amino acids long. The CDR3 loop is CASSLSGGLYGYTF. The DNA for the CDR3 is TGCGCCAGCAGCTTGTCCGGGGGACTCTATGGCTACACCTTC.

V usage is TRBV6-1 and J usage is TRBJ1-6; D is ambiguous. From germline, CDR1 is MNHNS and CDR2 SASEGT. The CDR3 is made up of 16 amino acids. V dropped 4 bases and J dropped 0 bases, with 10 bases sitting between them. CDR3 bases: TGTGCCAGCAGTGGTAGTGCAATCTCCTATAATTCACCCCTCCACTTT. This encodes CASSGSAISYNSPLHF.

DNA of the CDR3: TGTGCCAGCATCCTGACAGGGCCGTCTGGGGAGCAGTACTTC. It translates to CASILTGPSGEQYF. This chain connects TRBV2 to TRBJ2-7; 7 bases agree with TRBD1. Trimming took 7 bases from V and 7 from J; bases not matched to a gene: 13. The germline V gene encodes CDR1 SNHLY and CDR2 FYNNEI. The CDR3 has 14 residues.

This clone was seen more than once but under ten times. The sample holds other DNA sequences that translate to the same CDR3. The rearrangement uses TRBV5-1 and TRBJ1-3, with D maybe TRBD1 (5 bases). V was cut by 3 bases and J by 0 bases, with 10 bases left in between. The CDR3 consists of 15 residues. Germline CDR1 and CDR2: SGHRS and YFSETQ. CDR3 sequence reads: CASSSGTYSGNTIYF. The CDR3 coding sequence is TGCGCCAGCAGCTCTGGGACCTACTCTGGAAACACCATATATTTT.

The genes are TRBV19 and TRBJ2-5, with 10 nucleotides matching TRBD1. J gave up 4 bases and V 7 bases, and 3 bases lay outside the gene matches. The germline V gene has CDR1 LNHDA and CDR2 SQIVND (reference sequence). This CDR3 has 13 amino acids. CDR3 sequence (DNA): TGTGCCAGTACCCGGGACAGGGGAGAGACCCAGTACTTC. Its translation: CASTRDRGETQYF. The entire variable domain, with the rest obtained from reference TRBV19 and TRBJ2-5, is as follows: DGGITQSPKYLFRKEGQNVTLSCEQNLNHDAMYWYRQDPGQGLRLIYYSQIVNDFQKGDIAEGYSVSREKKESFPLTVTSAQKNPTAFYLCASTRDRGETQYFGPGTRLLVL.